The rows below give T cell receptor beta chains drawn from one sample of a study of shared clonotypes between healthy human individuals. Profiled with immunoSEQ multiplex PCR; TCRdb holds only in-frame clones, not every one. The sample shows millions of clones, about 95% of them seen only once. Sequencing used naive CD8+ T cells sorted from blood. These receptors were taken from a man in his late teens or twenties in good health. Each CDR3 is given with its conserved first and last residue. Each record gives: V gene, J gene, CDR3 length, D gene, clone size, CDR3 protein, CDR3 DNA. D genes are given only for firm matches. Expanded clones get a size class; other rows say once, few or many, or leave the size out.

TRBV11-2,TRBJ2-5,16,TRBD2,NA,CASSSRLAGNQETQYF,TGTGCCAGCAGCTCAAGACTAGCGGGGAACCAAGAGACCCAGTACTTC
TRBV5-1,TRBJ2-7,15,NA,NA,CASSLAKQGSYEQYF,TGCGCCAGCAGCTTGGCCAAACAGGGATCCTACGAGCAGTACTTC
TRBV5-4,TRBJ1-2,14,NA,NA,CASSLVGVTYGYTF,TGTGCCAGCAGCTTGGTGGGAGTTACCTATGGCTACACCTTC
TRBV11-2,TRBJ1-6,18,NA,NA,CASSLGRAFSSYNSPLHF,TGTGCCAGCAGCTTAGGGCGGGCCTTCAGCTCCTATAATTCACCCCTCCACTTT
TRBV6-1,TRBJ2-7,13,NA,NA,CASSALGTYEQYF,TGTGCCAGCAGTGCATTGGGGACCTACGAGCAGTACTTC
TRBV5-4,TRBJ1-2,15,NA,NA,CASSFGQGGLDGYTF,TGTGCCAGCAGCTTCGGGCAGGGAGGGCTAGATGGCTACACCTTC
TRBV4-1,TRBJ2-7,14,TRBD1,NA,CASSQKGADYEQYF,TGCGCCAGCAGCCAAAAGGGGGCGGACTACGAGCAGTACTTC
TRBV2,TRBJ2-2,17,TRBD2,NA,CASSEGLAGVGVGELFF,TGTGCCAGCAGTGAAGGGCTAGCGGGAGTCGGTGTCGGGGAGCTGTTTTTT
TRBV11-2,TRBJ2-7,13,TRBD1,NA,CASSSGTAYEQYF,TGTGCCAGCAGCTCGGGGACAGCCTACGAGCAGTACTTC
TRBV6-1,TRBJ1-1,12,NA,NA,CASSDGGTEAFF,TGTGCCAGCAGTGACGGCGGCACTGAAGCTTTCTTT
TRBV5-6,TRBJ2-7,15,NA,NA,CASSRPYEDSYEQYF,TGTGCCAGCAGCCGACCTTACGAAGATTCCTACGAGCAGTACTTC
TRBV10-1,TRBJ2-2,16,NA,once,CASSEFGGLGTGELFF,TGCGCCAGCAGTGAGTTCGGGGGGCTCGGCACCGGGGAGCTGTTTTTT
TRBV5-6,TRBJ2-3,16,TRBD2,few,CASSLYPAGDRGTQYF,TGTGCCAGCAGCTTGTATCCAGCGGGGGATCGCGGTACGCAGTATTTT
TRBV2,TRBJ2-7,15,NA,NA,CASSELDSSSYEQYF,TGTGCCAGCAGTGAATTGGATAGTAGCTCCTACGAGCAGTACTTC
TRBV4-1,TRBJ2-3,17,TRBD2,NA,CASSRTATSGKLDTQYF,TGCGCCAGCAGCCGGACCGCGACTAGCGGGAAACTAGATACGCAGTATTTT
TRBV27,TRBJ2-5,14,NA,NA,CASSWVTSRETQYF,TGTGCCAGCAGTTGGGTTACGAGTCGAGAGACCCAGTACTTC
TRBV5-6,TRBJ1-5,13,NA,NA,CASSLGASQPQHF,TGTGCCAGCAGCTTGGGGGCTAGTCAGCCCCAGCATTTT
TRBV6-1,TRBJ2-3,15,NA,NA,CASSAVRGGTDTQYF,TGTGCCAGCAGTGCGGTTCGGGGTGGCACAGATACGCAGTATTTT
TRBV5-1,TRBJ2-7,13,NA,NA,CASSLVGGNEQYF,TGCGCCAGCAGCTTGGTCGGAGGGAACGAGCAGTACTTC
TRBV25-1,TRBJ1-4,14,NA,NA,CASTMTGSLNKLFF,TGTGCCAGCACCATGACCGGGAGCCTGAATAAACTGTTTTTT
TRBV7-8,TRBJ2-2,14,TRBD2,NA,CASNAGGYTGELFF,TGTGCCAGCAACGCGGGAGGGTACACCGGGGAGCTGTTTTTT
TRBV14,TRBJ2-1,15,TRBD2,NA,CASSQVAGRNNEQFF,TGTGCCAGCAGCCAAGTAGCGGGAAGAAACAATGAGCAGTTCTTC
TRBV6-5,TRBJ2-1,12,NA,NA,CASSKEGLEQFF,TGTGCCAGCAGCAAAGAGGGGTTGGAGCAGTTCTTC
TRBV19,TRBJ2-7,14,TRBD1,NA,CASSIGTGGYEQYF,TGTGCCAGTAGTATCGGGACAGGGGGGTACGAGCAGTACTTC
TRBV30,TRBJ2-7,16,TRBD2,NA,CAWSPLSGGASYEQYF,TGTGCCTGGAGTCCTCTTAGCGGGGGGGCTTCCTACGAGCAGTACTTC
TRBV6-5,TRBJ2-2,14,NA,NA,CASMAVEGTGELFF,TGTGCCAGTATGGCGGTCGAGGGCACCGGGGAGCTGTTTTTT
TRBV6-5,TRBJ2-1,15,NA,NA,CASSSTPPLRNEQFF,TGTGCCAGCAGTTCTACCCCCCCCCTGAGGAATGAGCAGTTCTTC
TRBV9,TRBJ2-2,14,NA,once,CASSTSSNTGELFF,TGTGCCAGCAGCACTAGCTCGAACACCGGGGAGCTGTTTTTT
TRBV5-4,TRBJ1-3,14,NA,few,CASSLDSSGNTIYF,TGTGCCAGCAGCTTGGACAGCTCTGGAAACACCATATATTTT
TRBV7-9,TRBJ2-5,12,NA,few,CASSLMGETQYF,TGTGCCAGCAGCTTAATGGGGGAGACCCAGTACTTC
TRBV4-1,TRBJ1-6,18,TRBD1,NA,CASSQEGTAGTYNSPLHF,TGCGCCAGCAGCCAAGAGGGGACAGCCGGCACCTATAATTCACCCCTCCACTTT
TRBV5-1,TRBJ2-1,15,TRBD2,NA,CASSLGGSAYNEQFF,TGCGCCAGCAGCTTGGGCGGGAGCGCCTACAATGAGCAGTTCTTC
TRBV9,TRBJ2-7,15,TRBD2,NA,CASSMTSGGLYEQYF,TGTGCCAGCAGCATGACTAGCGGTGGACTCTACGAGCAGTACTTC
TRBV4-2,TRBJ2-1,17,NA,NA,CASSHPGEVRSYNEQFF,TGTGCCAGCAGCCATCCGGGAGAGGTCCGCTCCTACAATGAGCAGTTCTTC
TRBV7-9,TRBJ2-1,13,NA,NA,CASSLERYNEQFF,TGTGCCAGCAGCTTAGAGCGCTACAATGAGCAGTTCTTC
TRBV5-7,TRBJ1-2,13,NA,NA,CASSLTRRGGYTF,TGTGCCAGCAGCCTGACTAGGAGAGGTGGCTACACCTTC
TRBV4-1,TRBJ2-7,14,TRBD1,few,CASSQVGQGYEQYF,TGCGCCAGCAGCCAAGTGGGACAGGGTTACGAGCAGTACTTC
TRBV27,TRBJ1-6,16,TRBD1,NA,CASSLVAGGNNSPLHF,TGTGCCAGCAGTTTAGTGGCAGGGGGCAATAATTCACCCCTCCACTTT
TRBV29-1,TRBJ2-1,15,TRBD1,NA,CSVQGTGSSYNEQFF,TGCAGCGTTCAAGGGACAGGGAGCTCCTACAATGAGCAGTTCTTC
TRBV6-1,TRBJ1-4,14,TRBD1,NA,CASSETGEDEKLFF,TGTGCCAGCAGTGAGACAGGGGAAGATGAAAAACTGTTTTTT
TRBV9,TRBJ2-5,18,TRBD2,once,CASSVEGGGSLYQETQYF,TGTGCCAGCAGCGTAGAGGGCGGGGGGTCGCTCTACCAAGAGACCCAGTACTTC
TRBV27,TRBJ2-7,13,TRBD1,NA,CASSYGQGSEQYF,TGTGCCAGCAGTTACGGACAGGGATCCGAGCAGTACTTC
TRBV19,TRBJ2-6,15,NA,once,CASTSRVSGANVLTF,TGTGCCAGTACTTCAAGGGTCTCTGGGGCCAACGTCCTGACTTTC
TRBV11-2,TRBJ2-1,15,TRBD2,NA,CASSLLAGGYNEQFF,TGTGCCAGCAGCCTACTAGCGGGAGGTTACAATGAGCAGTTCTTC
TRBV5-1,TRBJ2-1,15,NA,NA,CASSLGLPPYNEQFF,TGCGCCAGCAGCTTGGGACTGCCCCCCTACAATGAGCAGTTCTTC
TRBV9,TRBJ2-7,14,TRBD1,NA,CASSVGGGGSEQYF,TGTGCCAGCAGCGTAGGAGGGGGCGGTTCCGAGCAGTACTTC
TRBV6-1,TRBJ2-3,15,TRBD1,NA,CASSAGTGYTDTQYF,TGTGCCAGCAGTGCCGGGACAGGGTACACAGATACGCAGTATTTT
TRBV4-3,TRBJ2-1,15,NA,NA,CASSQAGAAYNEQFF,TGCGCCAGCAGCCAAGCGGGAGCCGCCTACAATGAGCAGTTCTTC
TRBV4-3,TRBJ2-7,15,NA,once,CASSQDAGGFYEQYF,TGCGCCAGCAGCCAAGACGCAGGTGGATTTTACGAGCAGTACTTC
TRBV2,TRBJ2-1,15,NA,NA,CASSGGGRRYNEQFF,TGTGCCAGCAGTGGTGGAGGTCGGAGATACAATGAGCAGTTCTTC
TRBV30,TRBJ1-3,15,TRBD1,few,CAWSVQGKAGNTIYF,TGTGCCTGGAGTGTACAGGGGAAGGCTGGAAACACCATATATTTT